This TCR beta chain was sequenced during a study of long-term antiretroviral therapy in people with HIV. In its sample, this clone was seen a few times. What it binds is not known. This was the immunoSEQ v3.0 assay at survey level. Some clones are missing from TCRdb's copy, which holds only in-frame ones; the method was immunoSEQ multiplex PCR. The table records more than 15,000 clones, roughly nine tenths of them present only once. Study-wide findings and caveats: Comparison with controls showed narrower CDR3 length ranges in HIV repertoires. Blood collection from the mid-2000s to the late 2010s possibly occurred under older ART regimens.

Specimen: unsorted PBMCs, collected 0.6 years after starting antiretroviral therapy. The receptor's source is a woman aged 40 to 50 with HIV.

The CDR3 spells CASSQAWGTGNQPQHF. The DNA for the CDR3 is TGTGCCAGCAGCCAAGCATGGGGGACTGGCAATCAGCCCCAGCATTTT. This chain links TRBV4-2 with TRBJ1-5; possible D gene TRBD1, 5 bases. Germline V gene lookup returns CDR1 LGHNA and CDR2 YNFKEQ. The CDR3 spans 16 residues. V lost 1 base, J lost 2 bases, and 12 bases lay in between.